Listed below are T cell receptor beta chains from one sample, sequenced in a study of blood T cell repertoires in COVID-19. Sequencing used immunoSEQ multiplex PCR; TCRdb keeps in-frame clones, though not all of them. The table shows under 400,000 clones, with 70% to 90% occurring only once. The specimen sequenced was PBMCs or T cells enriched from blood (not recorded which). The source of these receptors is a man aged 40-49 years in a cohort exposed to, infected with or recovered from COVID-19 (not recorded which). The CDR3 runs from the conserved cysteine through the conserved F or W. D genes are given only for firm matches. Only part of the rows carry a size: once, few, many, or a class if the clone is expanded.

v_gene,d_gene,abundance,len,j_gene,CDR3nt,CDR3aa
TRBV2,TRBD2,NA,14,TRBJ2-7,TGTGCCAGCAGCAGGACTAGCGGGTCCTACGAGCAGTACTTC,CASSRTSGSYEQYF
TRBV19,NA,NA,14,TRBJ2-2,TGTGCCAGTAGTCCCGGGACACCCACCGGGGAGCTGTTTTTT,CASSPGTPTGELFF
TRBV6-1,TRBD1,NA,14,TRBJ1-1,TGTGCCAGCAGGGAAGGGACAGCAAACACTGAAGCTTTCTTT,CASREGTANTEAFF
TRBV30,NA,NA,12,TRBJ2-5,TGTGCCTGGCAGGGCTTCGAAGAGACCCAGTACTTC,CAWQGFEETQYF
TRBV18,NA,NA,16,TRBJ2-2,TGTGCCAGCTCACCCAACAGGGTGGGCTACACCGGGGAGCTGTTTTTT,CASSPNRVGYTGELFF
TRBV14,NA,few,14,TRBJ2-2,TGTGCCAGCAGAGGGAGTCGGGACACCGGGGAGCTGTTTTTT,CASRGSRDTGELFF
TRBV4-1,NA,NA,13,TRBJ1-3,TGCGCCAGCAGCCAAGAGAGTCCCGACACCATATATTTT,CASSQESPDTIYF
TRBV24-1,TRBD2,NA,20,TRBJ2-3,TGTGCCACCAGTGATTTGCAGGGGGGACTAGCGAAAGGTAGCACAGATACGCAGTATTTT,CATSDLQGGLAKGSTDTQYF
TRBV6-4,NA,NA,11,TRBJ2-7,TGTGCCAGCAAGAGTACTTACGAGCAGTACTTC,CASKSTYEQYF
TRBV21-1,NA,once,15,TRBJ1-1,TGTGCCAGCAGCTCAGGGGAGGGTAGGAACACTGAAGCTTTCTTT,CASSSGEGRNTEAFF
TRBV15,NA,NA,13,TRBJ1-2,TGTGCCACCAGCAGAGTAGAGACCGGGAGCTACACCTTC,CATSRVETGSYTF
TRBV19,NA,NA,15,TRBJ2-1,TGTGCCAGTAGTTCAGGACTCGACTCCTACAATGAGCAGTTCTTC,CASSSGLDSYNEQFF
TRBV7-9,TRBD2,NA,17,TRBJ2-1,TGTGCCAGCAGCCCAATCCGAGGGGCGGGAGAGTTTCATGAGCAGTTCTTC,CASSPIRGAGEFHEQFF
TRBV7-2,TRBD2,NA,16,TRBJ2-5,TGTGCCAGCAGCCCGGGGGGGGCTAGCGGGAGTGAGACCCAGTACTTC,CASSPGGASGSETQYF
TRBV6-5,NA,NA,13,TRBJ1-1,TGTGCCAGCAGTCCAGGGGATCCCGCTGAAGCTTTCTTT,CASSPGDPAEAFF
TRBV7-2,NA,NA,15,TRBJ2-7,TGTGCCAGCAGCTTAGCCCCGGGTTACTCCTACGAGCAGTACTTC,CASSLAPGYSYEQYF
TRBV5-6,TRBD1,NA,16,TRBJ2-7,TGTGCCAGCAGCCCTGCCGGGACAGCGCGTACCTACGAGCAGTACTTC,CASSPAGTARTYEQYF
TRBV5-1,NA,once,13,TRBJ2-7,TGCGCCAGCAAAGGAAGCGACCGCAGCGAGCAGTACTTC,CASKGSDRSEQYF
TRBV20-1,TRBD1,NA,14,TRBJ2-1,TGCAGTGCTAGTTGGACAGGGCGGTTTAATGAGCAGTTCTTC,CSASWTGRFNEQFF
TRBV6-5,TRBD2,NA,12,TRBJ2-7,TGTGCCAGCAGGTCGACTAGCCGGGAGCAGTACTTC,CASRSTSREQYF
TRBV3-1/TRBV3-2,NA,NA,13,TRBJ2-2,TGTGCCAGCAGCCAAACGGGGACCGGGGAGCTGTTTTTT,CASSQTGTGELFF
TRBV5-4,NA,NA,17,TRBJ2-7,TGTGCCAGCAGCGCCATACAGGTTGCCCCCCTCTCCTACGAGCAGTACTTC,CASSAIQVAPLSYEQYF
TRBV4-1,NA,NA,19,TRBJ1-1,TGCGCCAGCAGCCAAGGCGGTGGGGGGGGCAGGACATCGAACACTGAAGCTTTCTTT,CASSQGGGGGRTSNTEAFF
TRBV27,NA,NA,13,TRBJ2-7,TGTGCCAGCAGTTTTAGGGAGTCCTACGAGCAGTACTTC,CASSFRESYEQYF
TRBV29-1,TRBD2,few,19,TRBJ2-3,TGCAGCGCCCAGGGTTATGGGGTCATAGCGGGAGGACGCACAGATACGCAGTATTTT,CSAQGYGVIAGGRTDTQYF
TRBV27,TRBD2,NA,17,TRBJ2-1,TGTGCCAGCAGTCCAAGGACTAGCGGATTATCCTACAATGAGCAGTTCTTC,CASSPRTSGLSYNEQFF
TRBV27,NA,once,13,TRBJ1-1,TGTGCCAGCAGTCCCAGGTCGAACACTGAAGCTTTCTTT,CASSPRSNTEAFF
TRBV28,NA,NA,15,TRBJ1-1,TGTGCCAGCAGTCCATCCGGGACGGGAGGTACTGAAGCTTTCTTT,CASSPSGTGGTEAFF
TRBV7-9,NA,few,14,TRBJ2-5,TGTGCCACTTCGGCGCTAGCGACAGAAGAGACCCAGTACTTC,CATSALATEETQYF
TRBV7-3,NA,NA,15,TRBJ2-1,TGTGCCAGCAGCTTAAGCGGGGCCTATTTCAATGAGCAGTTCTTC,CASSLSGAYFNEQFF
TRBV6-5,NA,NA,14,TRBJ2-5,TGTGCCAGCAGGCAGGGGTGGCTGGTGGAGACCCAGTACTTC,CASRQGWLVETQYF
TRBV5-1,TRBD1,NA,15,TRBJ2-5,TGCGCCAGCAGCGCCCCCACAGGGGCGGGAGAGACCCAGTACTTC,CASSAPTGAGETQYF
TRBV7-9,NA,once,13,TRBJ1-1,TGTGCCAGCAGCCCTCAAGGGGTCCCAGAAGCTTTCTTT,CASSPQGVPEAFF
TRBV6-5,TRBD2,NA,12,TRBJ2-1,TGTGCCAGCAGTTCGACTAGCGGGAGACGGTTCTTC,CASSSTSGRRFF
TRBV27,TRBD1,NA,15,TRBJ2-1,TGTGCCAGCAGTCACCGGGACAGGGATGGGAATGAGCAGTTCTTC,CASSHRDRDGNEQFF
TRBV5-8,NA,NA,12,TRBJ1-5,TGTGCCAGCAGCAAACGGGGTATGCCCCAGCATTTT,CASSKRGMPQHF
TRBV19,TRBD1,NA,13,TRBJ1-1,TGTGCCTCCTTGGACAGGGGCGCACCTGAAGCTTTCTTT,CASLDRGAPEAFF
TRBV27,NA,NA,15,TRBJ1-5,TGTGCCAGCAGTTATCAAGGGGATAGCAATCAGCCCCAGCATTTT,CASSYQGDSNQPQHF
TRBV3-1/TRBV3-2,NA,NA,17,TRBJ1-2,TGTGCCAGCAGCCAAGATGGAATTAACAGACGGAACTATGGCTACACCTTC,CASSQDGINRRNYGYTF
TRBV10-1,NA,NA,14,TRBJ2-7,TGCGCCAGCAGGCCCCCGGACAGTGGAAACGAGCAGTACTTC,CASRPPDSGNEQYF
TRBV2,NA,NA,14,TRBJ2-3,TGTGCCAGCAACGGAGCACGGAGCACAGATACGCAGTATTTT,CASNGARSTDTQYF
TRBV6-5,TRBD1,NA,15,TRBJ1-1,TGTGCCAGCAGTTACAATGGGGGCAGGGGGACTGAAGCTTTCTTT,CASSYNGGRGTEAFF
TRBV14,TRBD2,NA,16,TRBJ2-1,TGTGCCAGCAGCCAAGTCGGGGGGAGGGCCATGAATGAGCAGTTCTTC,CASSQVGGRAMNEQFF
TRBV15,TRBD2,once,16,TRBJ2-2,TGTGCCATCAGGGATTCTAGCGGGGCAAACACCGGGGAGCTGTTTTTT,CAIRDSSGANTGELFF